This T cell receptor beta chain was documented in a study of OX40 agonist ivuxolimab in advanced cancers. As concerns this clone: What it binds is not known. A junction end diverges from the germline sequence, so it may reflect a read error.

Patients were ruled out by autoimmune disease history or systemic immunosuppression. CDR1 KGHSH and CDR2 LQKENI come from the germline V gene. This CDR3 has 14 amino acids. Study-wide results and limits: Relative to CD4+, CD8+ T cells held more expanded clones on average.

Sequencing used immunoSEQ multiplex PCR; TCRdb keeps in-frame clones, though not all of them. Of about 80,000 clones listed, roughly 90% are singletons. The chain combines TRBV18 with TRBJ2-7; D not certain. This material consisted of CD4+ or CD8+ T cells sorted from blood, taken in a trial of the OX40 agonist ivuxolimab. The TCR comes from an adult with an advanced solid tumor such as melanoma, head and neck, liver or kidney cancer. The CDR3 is CAGSLTDGSYEQYF. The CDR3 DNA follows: TGTGCCGGCTCACTTACGGACGGATCCTACGAGCAGTACTTC.